The 22 T cell receptor beta chains below were found in one sample sequenced in a study of T-cell memory formation after mild COVID-19 (dated by TCRdb to the early 2020s). Library preparation used 5' RACE. TCRdb records Illumina NovaSeq 6000 as the sequencer. TCRdb redid the processing of the public reads, applying fastp at Q25 and MiXCR, and retained in-frame beta chains. Each entry is one CDR3 protein sequence, shown with its most common DNA and genes. The sample includes about 560,000 distinct CDR3 sequences, with less than 25% observed a single time. The top ten hold 7% to 9% of the sample. The specimen sequenced was PBMCs or a T cell subset sorted from them (not recorded which). The source is an adult woman who had mild COVID-19 (a few samples of this study predate the infection). The sample titles of this study are shuffled in the database, so cell type and time point are left out; the donor was told from shared clones.

This clonotype was seen a few times. V and J are TRBV7-2 and TRBJ2-5, with 11 bases lining up with TRBD2. V lost 5 bases and J lost 2; bases outside the gene matches: 4. The CDR3 runs 15 residues. Germline V gene sequence: CDR1 SGHTA, CDR2 FQGNSA. CDR3 loop: CASSQIAGGQETQYF. For the CDR3, the DNA is TGTGCCAGCAGCCAAATAGCGGGAGGGCAAGAGACCCAGTACTTC.

The V and J genes are TRBV24-1 and TRBJ2-7; unclear D gene. Looked up from germline, CDR1 is KGHDR and CDR2 is SFDVKD. V was clipped by 3 bases and J by 3 bases, with 8 bases between them. The CDR3 sequence is 13 residues long. The CDR3 region is CATSDGDGYEQYF. The CDR3, as DNA: TGTGCCACCAGTGATGGCGACGGCTACGAGCAGTACTTC.

This clonotype showed up just a few times. In nucleotides, the CDR3 is TGTGCCAGCAGGGGACTAGCGGGAGGCACCGGGGAGCTGTTTTTT. Its protein product is CASRGLAGGTGELFF. The genes are TRBV6-1 and TRBJ2-2, with 15 bases that match TRBD2. The CDR3 consists of 15 residues. The V gene's germline CDR1 is MNHNS and CDR2 SASEGT. The J segment lost 4 bases and the V segment lost 6 bases, leaving 0 bases of the junction unmatched.

This clonotype was counted only a few times. The chain recombines TRBV29-1 with TRBJ2-7, with 9 bases fitting TRBD1. The CDR3 has 13 amino acids. The V gene's germline CDR1 is SQVTM and CDR2 ANQGSEA. V lost 8 bases, J lost 3 bases, and 8 bases stayed unmatched. This chain's CDR3 is CSSWDRVDYEQYF. CDR3 nucleotides: TGCAGCAGTTGGGACAGGGTTGACTACGAGCAGTACTTC.

This clonotype was counted between two and nine times. This chain uses TRBV20-1 with TRBJ2-1; D gene unclear. Germline-derived CDR1 and CDR2 are DFQATT and SNEGSKA (reference sequence). CDR3 length: 11 amino acids. The V and J ends lost 3 bases and 4 bases respectively, with 4 bases between them. The CDR3 loop reads CSASGYNEQFF. CDR3 nucleotides: TGCAGTGCTAGCGGATACAATGAGCAGTTCTTC.

The gene calls are TRBV7-9 and TRBJ2-1; 8 nucleotides match TRBD2. The CDR3 has 15 residues. With 3 bases clipped from V and 8 bases from J, the junction kept 9 bases outside the gene matches. Germline loops: CDR1 SEHNR, CDR2 FQNEAQ (reference sequence). Here the CDR3 DNA reads TGTGCCAGCAGCTTGCCGGGACTAGGTATCGATGAGCAGTTCTTC. The encoded protein is CASSLPGLGIDEQFF. The entire variable domain, with the rest obtained from reference TRBV7-9 and TRBJ2-1, is as follows: DTGVSQNPRHKITKRGQNVTFRCDPISEHNRLYWYRQTLGQGPEFLTYFQNEAQLEKSRLLSDRFSAERPKGSFSTLEIQRTEQGDSAMYLCASSLPGLGIDEQFFGPGTRLTVL.

This clonotype was recorded at least ten times. The chain uses TRBV12-3 or TRBV12-4 and TRBJ2-2; 9 bases are shared with TRBD2. The CDR3 has 19 residues. V was pared by 1 base and J by 5 bases, with 14 bases of the junction left unmatched. In DNA, the CDR3 is TGTGCCAGCAGTTTAGATGGAGCGGGGGGCCTTGCTGAAACCGGGGAGCTGTTTTTT. It specifies CASSLDGAGGLAETGELFF.

The chain recombines TRBV6-2 or TRBV6-3 with TRBJ2-7; D is ambiguous. This CDR3 has 12 residues. In germline, CDR1 is MNHEY, CDR2 SVGEGT. V gave up 4 bases and J gave up 4 bases, with 8 bases separating them. The CDR3 region is CASSFRLYEQYF. CDR3 bases: TGTGCCAGCAGTTTCCGGTTATACGAGCAGTACTTC.

This clonotype has just a few counts. The chain combines TRBV27 with TRBJ1-2; perhaps TRBD1 as D (6 bases). The length of the CDR3 is 14 residues. Trimming took off 1 base at V and 10 bases at J, with 16 bases between the two ends. Germline V gene sequence: CDR1 MNHEY, CDR2 SMNVEV (reference sequence). CDR3 sequence reads: CASSLLGGLRDYTF. The CDR3 DNA is TGTGCCAGCAGTTTATTAGGGGGTCTTCGGGACTACACCTTC.

V usage is TRBV10-3 and J usage is TRBJ2-3; TRBD2 agrees at 11 bases. CDR1 is ENHRY and CDR2 is SYGVKD in the germline V gene. CDR3 size: 20 residues. Germline trimming cut 2 bases from V and 4 bases from J; bases unmatched to any gene: 17. This CDR3 is CAISEPKGTSGPKAADTQYF. CDR3 sequence (DNA): TGTGCCATCAGTGAGCCGAAAGGGACTAGCGGCCCCAAGGCGGCAGATACGCAGTATTTT.

The chain joins TRBV16 to TRBJ2-4; weak D call: TRBD2 (8 bases). CDR3 length equals 14 residues. Trimming pared 4 bases from V and 15 bases from J, leaving 22 bases between. Germline loops: CDR1 KGHSY, CDR2 FQNENV. The CDR3 region is CASSPRDSGLARYF. The DNA for the CDR3 is TGTGCCAGCAGCCCCCGGGACAGTGGACTAGCTAGGTACTTC.

The chain is built from TRBV15 and TRBJ1-2; 7 positions agree with TRBD1. Germline-derived CDR1 and CDR2 are LNHNV and YYDKDF (reference sequence). This CDR3 has 13 residues. V gave up 8 bases and J gave up 4 bases; unmatched junction bases: 7. CDR3 region: CATRQGGSYGYTF. The DNA of the CDR3 is TGTGCCACCCGACAAGGGGGCTCCTATGGCTACACCTTC.

The chain recombines TRBV12-3 or TRBV12-4 with TRBJ2-1; D is undetermined. The CDR3 contains 14 residues. V dropped 8 bases and J dropped 0 bases, with 11 bases sitting between them. CDR3 nucleotide sequence: TGTGCCAGCTCTAATCTGAGCTCCTACAATGAGCAGTTCTTC. This gives the protein CASSNLSSYNEQFF.

This chain joins TRBV5-1 and TRBJ1-2; 7 bases agree with TRBD1. J gave up 4 bases and V 4 bases, and 7 bases lay outside the gene matches. In germline, CDR1 is SGHRS, CDR2 YFSETQ. The CDR3 has 14 amino acids. The CDR3: CASSVQGDPYGYTF. In DNA, the CDR3 is TGCGCCAGCAGCGTCCAGGGGGACCCCTATGGCTACACCTTC.

This chain uses TRBV12-5 with TRBJ1-5; D uncertain. This CDR3 spans 13 amino acids. CDR1 and CDR2 from the germline V gene are LGHNT and FRNRAP. Trimming took off 3 bases at V and 6 bases at J, with 9 bases between the two ends. The CDR3 DNA is TGTGCTAGTGGTTTCGGTAGGGCTCAGCCCCAGCATTTT. The encoded protein is CASGFGRAQPQHF.

This clonotype showed up just a few times. In DNA, the CDR3 is TGTGCCAGCAGCCCAGTGGGGGCAGGGGTTTCCTACGAGCAGTACTTC. Protein product: CASSPVGAGVSYEQYF. The genes are TRBV12-3 or TRBV12-4 and TRBJ2-7, with a possible D match to TRBD1 (6 bases). V was clipped by 6 bases and J by 1 base, with 19 bases between them. The CDR3 runs to 16 residues.

The chain uses TRBV18 and TRBJ1-2; TRBD1 matches at 8 bases. This CDR3 region has 15 residues. Germline CDR1 is KGHSH and CDR2 is LQKENI. J gave up 3 bases and V 0 bases, and 3 bases lay outside the gene matches. CDR3 nucleotide sequence: TGTGCCAGCTCACCACCCATGACAGGGGACTATGGCTACACCTTC. It translates to CASSPPMTGDYGYTF.

The chain is built from TRBV19 and TRBJ2-7; TRBD1 matches 7 bases. V shed 8 bases, J shed 1 base, and the junction held 11 bases outside the gene matches. Germline CDR1 reads LNHDA; CDR2 reads SQIVND (reference sequence). This CDR3 has 15 residues. The chain's CDR3 is CASPVRDSSSYEQYF. In DNA form, the CDR3 reads TGTGCCAGTCCCGTAAGGGACAGCTCTTCCTACGAGCAGTACTTC.

This clonotype was counted only a few times. One end of the junction is discordant with germline, which a read error may explain. The rearrangement joins TRBV15 to TRBJ1-2; TRBD1 matches at 7 bases. The V gene's germline CDR1 is LNHNV and CDR2 YYDKDF (reference sequence). CDR3 length equals 11 residues. The CDR3 nucleotides read TGTGCCACCAGCAGAGCCGGGACAGAGTCCTTC. It translates to CATSRAGTESF. Complete variable domain (other parts from reference TRBV15 and TRBJ1-2): DAMVIQNPRYQVTQFGKPVTLSCSQTLNHNVMYWYQQKSSQAPKLLFHYYDKDFNNEADTPDNFQSRRPNTSFCFLDIRSPGLGDTAMYLCATSRAGTESFGSGTRLTVV.

This chain joins TRBV7-2 and TRBJ2-3; TRBD2 aligns across 15 bases. The germline gives CDR1 SGHTA, CDR2 FQGNSA. Germline trimming cut 5 bases from V and 2 bases from J; bases unmatched to any gene: 8. This CDR3 is built from 18 residues. Written as DNA, the CDR3 is TGTGCCAGCAGCAAATTCGGACTAGCGGGGGGGTACACAGATACGCAGTATTTT. Protein product: CASSKFGLAGGYTDTQYF.

This clonotype was seen just once. The gene calls are TRBV6-1 and TRBJ2-3; unclear D gene. This CDR3 is 12 amino acids long. Germline V gene data show CDR1 as MNHNS and CDR2 as SASEGT. Between the trimmed V and J ends, which lost 6 bases and 4 bases, there was a span of 8 bases. CDR3 sequence: CASRQNADTQYF. The CDR3 DNA reads TGTGCCAGCAGGCAGAACGCAGATACGCAGTATTTT.

V and J are TRBV2 and TRBJ2-5; TRBD2 matches 7 bases. The CDR3 runs 16 residues. Germline CDR1 reads SNHLY; CDR2 reads FYNNEI. J gave up 2 bases and V 2 bases, and 8 bases lay outside the gene matches. CDR3 protein: CASSETGGNLQETQYF. DNA of the CDR3: TGTGCCAGCAGTGAAACCGGGGGGAACCTACAAGAGACCCAGTACTTC.